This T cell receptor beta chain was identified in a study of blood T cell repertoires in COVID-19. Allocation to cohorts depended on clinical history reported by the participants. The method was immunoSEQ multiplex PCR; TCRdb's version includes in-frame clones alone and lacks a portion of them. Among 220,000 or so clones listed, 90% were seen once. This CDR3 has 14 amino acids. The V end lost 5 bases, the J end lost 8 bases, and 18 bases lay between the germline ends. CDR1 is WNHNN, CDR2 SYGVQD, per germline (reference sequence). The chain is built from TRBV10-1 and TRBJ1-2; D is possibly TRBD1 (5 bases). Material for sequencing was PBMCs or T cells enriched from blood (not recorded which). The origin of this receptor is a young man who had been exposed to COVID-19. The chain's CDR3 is CASSPSTAWGGYTF. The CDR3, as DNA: TGCGCCAGCAGTCCCTCGACAGCCTGGGGAGGCTACACCTTC.